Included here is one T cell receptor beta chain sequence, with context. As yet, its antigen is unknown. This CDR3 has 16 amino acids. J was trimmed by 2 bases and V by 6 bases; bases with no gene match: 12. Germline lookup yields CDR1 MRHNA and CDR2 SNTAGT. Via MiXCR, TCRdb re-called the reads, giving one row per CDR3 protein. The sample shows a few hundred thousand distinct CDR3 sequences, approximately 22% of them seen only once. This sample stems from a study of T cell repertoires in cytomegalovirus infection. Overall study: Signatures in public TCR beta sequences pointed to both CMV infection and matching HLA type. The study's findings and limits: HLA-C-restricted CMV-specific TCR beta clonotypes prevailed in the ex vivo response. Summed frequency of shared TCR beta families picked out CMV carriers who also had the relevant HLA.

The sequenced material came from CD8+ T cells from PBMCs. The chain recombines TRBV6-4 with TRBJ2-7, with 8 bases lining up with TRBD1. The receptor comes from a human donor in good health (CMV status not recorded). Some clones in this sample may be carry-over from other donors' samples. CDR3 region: CASRSNRDRKPYEQYF. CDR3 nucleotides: TGTGCCAGCAGATCAAACCGGGACAGGAAACCCTACGAGCAGTACTTC.